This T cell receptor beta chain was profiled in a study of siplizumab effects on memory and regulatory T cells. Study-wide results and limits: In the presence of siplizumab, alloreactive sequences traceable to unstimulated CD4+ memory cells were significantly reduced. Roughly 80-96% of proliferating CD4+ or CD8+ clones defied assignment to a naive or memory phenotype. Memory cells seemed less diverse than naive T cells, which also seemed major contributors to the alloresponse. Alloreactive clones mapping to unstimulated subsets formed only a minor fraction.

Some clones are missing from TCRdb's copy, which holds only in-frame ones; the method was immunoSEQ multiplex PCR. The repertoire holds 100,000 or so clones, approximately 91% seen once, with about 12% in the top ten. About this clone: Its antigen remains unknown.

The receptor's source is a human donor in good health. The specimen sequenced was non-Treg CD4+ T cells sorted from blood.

The CDR3 region has the DNA TGTGCCAGCATTCGAGGTTCTACCGATCTGGAGACCCAGTACTTC. Amino acids: CASIRGSTDLETQYF. The chain recombines TRBV2 with TRBJ2-5; D uncertain. CDR1 SNHLY and CDR2 FYNNEI come from the germline V gene. CDR3 size: 15 residues. Trimming took 7 bases from V and 5 from J, leaving 20 bases between them.